This TCR beta chain derives from a study of T cell responses to AZD1222 COVID-19 vaccine. Findings and caveats of the study: White British donors predominated, females outnumbered males, and clonal diversity was possibly underestimated. Every sample of the repertoires postdated the peak T cell response.

Of note for this clone: The antigen remains undetermined.

TCRdb's copy holds only in-frame clones and misses some; the assay was immunoSEQ multiplex PCR. Among approximately 120,000 clones, roughly nine tenths were seen once, and the ten largest hold 5.2%. Trimming took off 0 bases at V and 6 bases at J, with 9 bases between the two ends. The CDR3 sequence is 12 residues long. CDR1 and CDR2 from the germline V gene are GTSNPN and SVGIG (reference sequence). Specimen: peripheral blood, collected on day 0 of AZD1222 vaccination. This TCR derives from an adult in good health. The chain uses TRBV30 and TRBJ2-7, with D hard to call. In DNA, the CDR3 is TGTGCCTGGAGTGTAGCTCTCTCCGAGCAGTACTTC. Protein: CAWSVALSEQYF.